Shown below are 32 T cell receptor beta chains from a single sample sequenced in a study of T cell repertoires and Cas9 in healthy adults. TCRdb's copy holds only in-frame clones and misses some; the assay was immunoSEQ multiplex PCR. The sample records around 20,000 clones, more than 90% being singletons. Sequenced sample: CD4+ effector T cells (CD127+, CD25-, CD137-, CD154-) from PBMCs; culture status not recorded. Source of these receptors: a human donor in good health.

This chain links TRBV28 with TRBJ1-6; a weak D match, TRBD1 (5 bases). Germline lookup yields CDR1 MDHEN and CDR2 SYDVKM. The CDR3 totals 15 residues. V lost 3 bases and J 7 bases, leaving 13 bases between the germline ends. CDR3 protein: CASSLNRLANSPLHF. CDR3 DNA: TGTGCCAGCAGTTTGAACAGGCTGGCAAATTCACCCCTCCACTTT.

The rearrangement joins TRBV6-5 to TRBJ2-2; D is uncertain. V lost 6 bases and J lost 1, with 12 bases in between. This CDR3 contains 15 residues. Germline assignment: CDR1 MNHEY and CDR2 SVGAGI. The chain's CDR3 is CASRKGDENTGELFF. The CDR3 region has the DNA TGTGCCAGCAGAAAGGGTGACGAGAACACCGGGGAGCTGTTTTTT.

In its sample, this clone was seen a few times. This chain joins TRBV6-4 and TRBJ2-3; no definite D call. CDR1 is MRHNA and CDR2 is SNTAGT in the germline V gene. The CDR3 consists of 13 residues. Trimming took 4 bases from V and 6 from J, leaving 11 bases between them. CDR3 sequence: CASSATTLDTQYF. CDR3 DNA: TGTGCCAGCAGTGCGACCACATTGGATACGCAGTATTTT.

The chain recombines TRBV7-6 with TRBJ2-7; TRBD1 agrees at 8 bases. V lost 5 bases to trimming and J lost 5 bases; unmatched junction nucleotides: 5. Per germline, CDR1 SGHVS and CDR2 FNYEAQ. This CDR3 is 13 amino acids long. DNA of the CDR3: TGTGCCAGCAGCCGACAGGGGTTAGACGAGCAGTACTTC. Protein product: CASSRQGLDEQYF.

CDR3 sequence: CAWSRGTHEQFF. In nucleotides, the CDR3 is TGTGCCTGGAGTCGTGGGACTCATGAGCAGTTCTTC. The genes are TRBV30 and TRBJ2-1; TRBD2 might be the D (6 bases). The CDR3 extends over 12 amino acids. CDR1 is GTSNPN, CDR2 SVGIG, per germline (reference sequence). The V and J ends lost 2 bases and 8 bases respectively, with 10 bases between them.

With regard to this clone: This same CDR3 is encoded by further DNA sequences in the sample. The chain employs TRBV7-9 and TRBJ2-7; 10 bases agree with TRBD1. Germline loops: CDR1 SEHNR, CDR2 FQNEAQ (reference sequence). V lost 8 bases, J lost 8 bases, and 12 bases stayed unmatched. CDR3 length: 14 residues. The CDR3 sequence: CASASGQGVRKQYF. The CDR3, as DNA: TGTGCCAGCGCATCCGGACAGGGGGTCCGAAAGCAGTACTTC.

The gene calls are TRBV6-1 and TRBJ2-7, with 10 bases that match TRBD1. Germline V gene lookup returns CDR1 MNHNS and CDR2 SASEGT. The CDR3 runs 13 residues. Trimming cost V 5 bases and J 5 bases; bases outside gene matches: 3. The CDR3, as DNA: TGTGCCAGCAGTCGGGACAGGGGTAACGAGCAGTACTTC. Its protein product is CASSRDRGNEQYF.

The rearrangement joins TRBV28 to TRBJ2-7; D not certain. Germline V CDR1 and CDR2: MDHEN, SYDVKM. V lost 5 bases and J 2 bases, leaving 13 bases between the germline ends. CDR3 length equals 14 residues. CDR3 nucleotide sequence: TGTGCCAGCAGTCCAGGCGGTTGGCCCTACGAGCAGTACTTC. Its protein is CASSPGGWPYEQYF.

This rearrangement joins TRBV7-9 to TRBJ2-5, with D unclear. The DNA matches TRBJ2-7 better at its end, which makes the J call doubtful. Germline V gene data show CDR1 as SEHNR and CDR2 as FQNEAQ (reference sequence). The length of the CDR3 is 12 residues. Written as DNA, the CDR3 is TGTGCCAGCAGCTTAGCCCCCTTCGAGCAGTACTTC. It translates to CASSLAPFEQYF.

The CDR3 is CAWGRDSPGYTF. The CDR3 bases are TGTGCCTGGGGGAGGGACAGTCCTGGCTACACCTTC. The V and J genes are TRBV30 and TRBJ1-2, with 7 bases lining up with TRBD1. J lost 7 bases, V lost 5 bases, and 7 bases had no gene match. Germline CDR1 and CDR2: GTSNPN and SVGIG (reference sequence). The CDR3 has 12 amino acids.

The chain couples TRBV7-9 to TRBJ2-3; no definite D call. The V end was cut by 4 bases, the J end by 7 bases, with 6 bases between. Germline CDR1 SEHNR, CDR2 FQNEAQ (reference sequence). The CDR3 length is 11 residues. CDR3 in amino acids: CASSYSNTQYF. CDR3 bases: TGTGCCAGCAGCTACTCAAATACGCAGTATTTT.

This chain uses TRBV10-3 with TRBJ2-1; D might be TRBD2 (5 bases). This CDR3 region has 15 residues. Germline lookup yields CDR1 ENHRY and CDR2 SYGVKD. V shed 6 bases and J shed 6 bases, with 18 bases lying between them. The CDR3 DNA reads TGTGCCATCAGCTCTGACCGGCTAGCTACCAATGAGCAGTTCTTC. Translation: CAISSDRLATNEQFF.

CDR3 residues: CASRQWAEKAFF. The CDR3 nucleotides read TGTGCCAGCAGACAATGGGCAGAGAAAGCTTTCTTT. The chain links TRBV28 to TRBJ1-1; D unresolved. The germline gives CDR1 MDHEN, CDR2 SYDVKM. The CDR3 spans 12 residues. V lost 6 bases and J lost 9, with 14 bases in between.

The chain links TRBV7-9 to TRBJ2-5; D ambiguous. Between the trimmed V and J ends, which lost 7 bases and 3 bases, there was a span of 15 bases. Per the germline V gene, CDR1 is SEHNR and CDR2 is FQNEAQ (reference sequence). The CDR3 runs to 14 residues. The chain's CDR3 is CASMRTALEETQYF. The CDR3 nucleotides read TGTGCCAGCATGCGAACAGCTCTAGAAGAGACCCAGTACTTC.

V is TRBV27 and J is TRBJ2-1, with D possibly being TRBD1 (6 bases). V was clipped by 0 bases and J by 6 bases, with 18 bases between them. The CDR3 totals 17 residues. Germline values: CDR1 MNHEY, CDR2 SMNVEV (reference sequence). The CDR3 region is CASSLSDLDSPGNEQFF. For the CDR3, the DNA is TGTGCCAGCAGTTTATCGGACCTGGACAGCCCTGGCAATGAGCAGTTCTTC.

J is TRBJ2-3 and V is TRBV6-1; 8 bases fit TRBD2. Germline V lookup: CDR1 MNHNS, CDR2 SASEGT. Trimming at V came to 1 base and at J to 1 base, leaving 4 bases not matched to a gene. The CDR3 runs 16 residues. CDR3 protein: CASSEGLAGRTDTQYF. In nucleotides, the CDR3 is TGTGCCAGCAGTGAAGGGCTAGCGGGCCGCACAGATACGCAGTATTTT.

The J gene is TRBJ2-7, the V gene TRBV5-4, with 11 bases lining up with TRBD2. V lost 2 bases, J lost 0 bases, and 1 base stayed unmatched. The germline V gene has CDR1 SGHNT and CDR2 YYREEE (reference sequence). CDR3 size: 15 residues. CDR3 coding DNA: TGTGCCAGCAGCTTCGGGACTAGCGGCTCCTACGAGCAGTACTTC. This sequence encodes CASSFGTSGSYEQYF. Combining the CDR3 with reference TRBV5-4 and TRBJ2-7 gives the whole variable domain ETGVTQSPTHLIKTRGQQVTLRCSSQSGHNTVSWYQQALGQGPQFIFQYYREEENGRGNFPPRFSGLQFPNYSSELNVNALELDDSALYLCASSFGTSGSYEQYFGPGTRLTVT.

The rearrangement joins TRBV11-2 to TRBJ2-3; D gene ambiguous. There are 14 residues in the CDR3. Trimming left V 5 bases short and J 5 bases short, with 14 bases between. The germline gives CDR1 SGHAT, CDR2 FQNNGV. For the CDR3, the DNA is TGTGCCAGCAGCACCCTACCTAGGGTAGATACGCAGTATTTT. Its translation: CASSTLPRVDTQYF.

This clone appeared a single time. The identical CDR3 is also encoded by other nucleotide sequences in the sample. This rearrangement joins TRBV29-1 to TRBJ2-5, with 10 bases aligning to TRBD1. This CDR3 region has 17 residues. With 3 bases clipped from V and 5 bases from J, the junction kept 15 bases outside the gene matches. CDR1 is SQVTM, CDR2 ANQGSEA, per germline. The CDR3 DNA reads TGCAGCGTTGACGGAGGACAGGGGGGATATTCGCGGGAGACCCAGTACTTC. Encoded protein: CSVDGGQGGYSRETQYF.

The chain is built from TRBV11-2 and TRBJ1-2; TRBD1 agrees at 7 bases. The J segment lost 4 bases and the V segment lost 5 bases, leaving 7 bases of the junction unmatched. The CDR3 contains 14 residues. Germline assignment: CDR1 SGHAT and CDR2 FQNNGV. The DNA for the CDR3 is TGTGCCAGCAGCAACCTACAGGGGCCCTATGGCTACACCTTC. Its translation is CASSNLQGPYGYTF.

This clone was observed a single time. This chain connects TRBV5-8 to TRBJ2-4; 8 bases fit TRBD1. This CDR3 is built from 14 residues. The V and J ends lost 6 bases and 9 bases, in that order; junction bases with no gene match: 11. Germline V gives CDR1 SGHTS, CDR2 YDEGEE. CDR3 bases: TGTGCCAGCACCCTACAGGGGGTCAGGGGCATTCAGTACTTC. Translation: CASTLQGVRGIQYF.

The genes are TRBV9 and TRBJ1-1; TRBD1 matches at 10 bases. V shed 3 bases, J shed 0 bases, and the junction held 8 bases outside the gene matches. Germline CDR1 is SGDLS and CDR2 is YYNGEE. CDR3 size: 17 residues. The CDR3 spells CASSATGQGLMNTEAFF. In nucleotides, the CDR3 is TGTGCCAGCAGCGCTACGGGACAGGGGTTAATGAACACTGAAGCTTTCTTT.

The V and J genes are TRBV30 and TRBJ2-7, with D perhaps matching TRBD1 or TRBD2 (5 bases each). This CDR3 is 13 amino acids long. V dropped 4 bases and J dropped 4 bases, with 14 bases sitting between them. Germline CDR1 GTSNPN, CDR2 SVGIG (reference sequence). The CDR3 sequence: CAWTRDRGYEQYF. CDR3 coding DNA: TGTGCCTGGACTCGGGACCGGGGATACGAGCAGTACTTC.

In its sample, this clone was seen a few times. V is TRBV6-9 and J is TRBJ2-7; TRBD1 or TRBD2 may be the D gene (5 bases each). The CDR3 has 12 amino acids. Trimming cost V 5 bases and J 3 bases, with 8 bases left between them. CDR1 is MNHGY, CDR2 SVAAGI, per germline. The CDR3 region is CASSPRGYEQYF. The CDR3 DNA follows: TGTGCCAGCAGTCCGAGGGGCTACGAGCAGTACTTC.

The chain couples TRBV19 to TRBJ1-4; D remains unclear. Trimming left V 3 bases short and J 7 bases short, with 18 bases between. Germline V lookup: CDR1 LNHDA, CDR2 SQIVND (reference sequence). The CDR3 consists of 16 residues. CDR3 amino acids: CASSMGGASLSEKLFF. The CDR3 DNA follows: TGTGCCAGTAGTATGGGAGGAGCTTCCTTAAGTGAAAAACTGTTTTTT.

This chain uses TRBV18 with TRBJ2-7; D perhaps matches TRBD2 (6 bases). V lost 8 bases to trimming and J lost 4 bases, with 21 bases between them. This CDR3 is built from 15 residues. Per the germline V gene, CDR1 is KGHSH and CDR2 is LQKENI. CDR3 sequence reads: CASPTPGGGLYEQYF. As DNA, the CDR3 is TGTGCCAGCCCCACGCCCGGGGGTGGGTTATACGAGCAGTACTTC.

The CDR3 reads CASSQPGQGLYGYTF. The CDR3, as DNA: TGCGCCAGCAGCCAGCCCGGACAGGGCCTATATGGCTACACCTTC. The V gene is TRBV4-1, the J gene TRBJ1-2; 8 nucleotides line up with TRBD1. This CDR3 comprises 15 residues. V was pared by 3 bases and J by 5 bases, with 8 bases of the junction left unmatched. The V gene's germline CDR1 is MGHRA and CDR2 YSYEKL.

The V gene is TRBV5-6, the J gene TRBJ1-2; the match to TRBD1 covers 9 bases. Germline V gene lookup returns CDR1 SGHDT and CDR2 YYEEEE. The CDR3 has 15 amino acids. J lost 8 bases, V lost 4 bases, and 12 bases had no gene match. The CDR3 DNA reads TGTGCCAGCAGCACCCGGACAGGGGCCTTTGGAGGCTACACCTTC. This codes for CASSTRTGAFGGYTF. Using reference TRBV5-6 and TRBJ1-2 for the parts outside the CDR3, the full variable domain is DAGVTQSPTHLIKTRGQQVTLRCSPKSGHDTVSWYQQALGQGPQFIFQYYEEEERQRGNFPDRFSGHQFPNYSSELNVNALLLGDSALYLCASSTRTGAFGGYTFGSGTRLTVV.

V is TRBV5-1 and J is TRBJ1-2, with no clear D. The CDR3 has 15 amino acids. Trimming shortened V by 0 bases and J by 0 bases, and 9 bases separated the two germline ends. CDR1 is SGHRS and CDR2 is YFSETQ in the germline V gene. The CDR3 reads CASSLVVGTNYGYTF. CDR3 DNA: TGCGCCAGCAGCTTGGTGGTGGGTACTAACTATGGCTACACCTTC.

The rearrangement links TRBV7-9 to TRBJ2-2; 8 bases line up with TRBD2. The CDR3 is made up of 15 amino acids. The trim removed 2 bases at V and 5 bases at J, leaving 4 bases unmatched. From germline, CDR1 is SEHNR and CDR2 FQNEAQ (reference sequence). The CDR3: CASSLWTSSTGELFF. CDR3 in DNA: TGTGCCAGCAGCTTATGGACTAGCAGTACCGGGGAGCTGTTTTTT.

The V and J genes are TRBV7-6 and TRBJ2-5; D might be TRBD1 (6 bases). Germline lookup yields CDR1 SGHVS and CDR2 FNYEAQ. The V gene lost 6 bases and the J gene lost 4 bases, with 15 bases spanning the gap. There are 14 residues in the CDR3. As DNA, the CDR3 is TGTGCCAGCAGTCCCGTCAGGGGATTAGAGACCCAGTACTTC. Translated, it gives CASSPVRGLETQYF.

This chain links TRBV5-6 with TRBJ2-3; D remains ambiguous. This CDR3 contains 13 residues. Trimming shortened V by 0 bases and J by 6 bases, and 8 bases separated the two germline ends. CDR1 is SGHDT and CDR2 is YYEEEE in the germline V gene. CDR3 in DNA: TGTGCCAGCAGCTTGGGGGGATCGGATACGCAGTATTTT. Its protein is CASSLGGSDTQYF.